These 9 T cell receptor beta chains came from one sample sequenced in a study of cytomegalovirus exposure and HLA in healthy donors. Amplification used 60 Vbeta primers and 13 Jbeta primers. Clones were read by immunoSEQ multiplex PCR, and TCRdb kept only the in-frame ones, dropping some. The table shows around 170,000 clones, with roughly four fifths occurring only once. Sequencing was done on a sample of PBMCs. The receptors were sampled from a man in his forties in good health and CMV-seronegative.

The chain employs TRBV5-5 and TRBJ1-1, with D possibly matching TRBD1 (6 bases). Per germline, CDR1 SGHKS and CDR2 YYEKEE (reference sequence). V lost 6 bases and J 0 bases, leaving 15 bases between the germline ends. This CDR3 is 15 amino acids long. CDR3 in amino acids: CASTATHRVNTEAFF. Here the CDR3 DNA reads TGTGCCAGCACCGCCACCCACAGGGTGAACACTGAAGCTTTCTTT. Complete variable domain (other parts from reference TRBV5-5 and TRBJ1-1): DAGVTQSPTHLIKTRGQQVTLRCSPISGHKSVSWYQQVLGQGPQFIFQYYEKEERGRGNFPDRFSARQFPNYSSELNVNALLLGDSALYLCASTATHRVNTEAFFGQGTRLTVV.

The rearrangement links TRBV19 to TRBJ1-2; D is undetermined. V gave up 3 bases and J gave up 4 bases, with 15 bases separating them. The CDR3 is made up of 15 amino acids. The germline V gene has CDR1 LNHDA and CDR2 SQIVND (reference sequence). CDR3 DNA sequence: TGTGCCAGTAGTATGAGGTCAAGGGAGAGCTATGGCTACACCTTC. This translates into CASSMRSRESYGYTF.

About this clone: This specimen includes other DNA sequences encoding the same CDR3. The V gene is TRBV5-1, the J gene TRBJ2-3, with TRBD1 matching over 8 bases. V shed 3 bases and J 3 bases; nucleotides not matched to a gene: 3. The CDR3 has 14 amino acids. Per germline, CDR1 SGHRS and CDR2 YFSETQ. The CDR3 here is CASSSTGGTDTQYF. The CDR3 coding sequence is TGCGCCAGCAGCTCCACAGGGGGAACAGATACGCAGTATTTT.

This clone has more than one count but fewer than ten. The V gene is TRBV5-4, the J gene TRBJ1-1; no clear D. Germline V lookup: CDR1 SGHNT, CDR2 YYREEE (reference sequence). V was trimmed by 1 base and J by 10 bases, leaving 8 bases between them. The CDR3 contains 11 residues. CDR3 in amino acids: CASSLNGVAFF. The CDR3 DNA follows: TGTGCCAGCAGCTTGAACGGAGTAGCTTTCTTT.

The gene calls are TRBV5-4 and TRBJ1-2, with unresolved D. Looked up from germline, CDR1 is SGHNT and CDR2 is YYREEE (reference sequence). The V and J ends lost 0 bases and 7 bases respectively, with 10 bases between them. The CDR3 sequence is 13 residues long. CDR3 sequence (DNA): TGTGCCAGCAGCTTGGATCGGGTTGGTGGCTACACCTTC. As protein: CASSLDRVGGYTF.

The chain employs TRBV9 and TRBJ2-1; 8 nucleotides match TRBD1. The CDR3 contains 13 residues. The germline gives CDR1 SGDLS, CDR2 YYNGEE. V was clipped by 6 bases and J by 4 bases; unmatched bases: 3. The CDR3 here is CASNRQGYNEQFF. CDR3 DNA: TGTGCCAGCAATAGACAGGGGTACAATGAGCAGTTCTTC. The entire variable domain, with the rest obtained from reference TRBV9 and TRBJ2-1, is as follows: DSGVTQTPKHLITATGQRVTLRCSPRSGDLSVYWYQQSLDQGLQFLIQYYNGEERAKGNILERFSAQQFPDLHSELNLSSLELGDSALYFCASNRQGYNEQFFGPGTRLTVL.

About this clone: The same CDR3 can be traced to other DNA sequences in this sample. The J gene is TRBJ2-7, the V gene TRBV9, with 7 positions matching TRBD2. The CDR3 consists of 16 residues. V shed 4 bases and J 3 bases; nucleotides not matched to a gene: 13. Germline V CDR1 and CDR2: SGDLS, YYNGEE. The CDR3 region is CASSPRVAGRLYEQYF. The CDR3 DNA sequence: TGTGCCAGCAGCCCCCGGGTAGCGGGTCGCCTCTACGAGCAGTACTTC.

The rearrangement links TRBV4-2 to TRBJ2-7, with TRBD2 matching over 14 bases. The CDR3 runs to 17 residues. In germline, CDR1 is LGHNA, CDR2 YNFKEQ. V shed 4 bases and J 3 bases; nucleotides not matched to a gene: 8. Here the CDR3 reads CASSRSSGTSGSYEQYF. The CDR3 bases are TGTGCCAGCAGCCGTTCTTCCGGGACTAGCGGGAGCTACGAGCAGTACTTC.

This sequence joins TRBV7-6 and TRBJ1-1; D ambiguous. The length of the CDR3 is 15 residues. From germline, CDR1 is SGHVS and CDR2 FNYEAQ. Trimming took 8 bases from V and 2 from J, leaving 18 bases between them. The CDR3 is CASGSPYQVNTEAFF. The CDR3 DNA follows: TGTGCCAGCGGCTCCCCGTACCAGGTCAACACTGAAGCTTTCTTT.